Below are 19 T cell receptor beta chains sequenced from a single sample in a study of technical replicates of blood from a few donors. Assay used: immunoSEQ multiplex PCR; TCRdb lists only in-frame clones, some missing. The table records about 68,000 clones, about 97% of them present only once. Sequencing used T cells isolated from PBMCs. All receptors come from a human donor in good health.

The CDR3 region is CASSLPGTGGGRQPQHF. CDR3 nucleotide sequence: TGTGCCAGCAGTTTACCCGGGACAGGGGGCGGACGGCAGCCCCAGCATTTT. The chain is built from TRBV28 and TRBJ1-5, with TRBD1 matching over 12 bases. There are 17 residues in the CDR3. The germline CDR1 and CDR2 sequences are MDHEN and SYDVKM. The junction had 9 bases not matched to a gene; V was cut back by 2 bases and J by 7 bases.

The rearrangement links TRBV6-6 to TRBJ1-3; D remains unclear. The CDR3 spans 16 residues. CDR1 is MNHNY, CDR2 SVGAGI, per germline (reference sequence). Trimming removed 4 bases at V and 1 base at J, with 14 bases between. The CDR3 loop reads CASSSEEGESGNTIYF. Written as DNA, the CDR3 is TGTGCCAGCAGTTCAGAGGAGGGAGAGTCTGGAAACACCATATATTTT.

Only one count was recorded for this clone. The J gene is TRBJ2-1, the V gene TRBV6-5; 7 nucleotides agree with TRBD2. Germline V gene data show CDR1 as MNHEY and CDR2 as SVGAGI. The CDR3 spans 16 residues. V lost 0 bases to trimming and J lost 2 bases; unmatched junction nucleotides: 4. CDR3 amino acids: CASSYSAGEAYNEQFF. The CDR3 coding sequence is TGTGCCAGCAGTTACTCGGCGGGAGAGGCCTACAATGAGCAGTTCTTC.

This rearrangement joins TRBV12-5 to TRBJ2-1, with D maybe TRBD2 (6 bases). V gave up 2 bases and J gave up 4 bases, with 15 bases separating them. In germline, CDR1 is LGHNT, CDR2 FRNRAP. The CDR3 covers 16 residues. As DNA, the CDR3 is TGTGCTAGTGGTTTGATCCGCGGGGTTAGGTACAATGAGCAGTTCTTC. Amino acids: CASGLIRGVRYNEQFF.

The V call is TRBV6-6, the J call TRBJ1-1; 8 bases agree with TRBD1. CDR1 and CDR2 from the germline V gene are MNHNY and SVGAGI (reference sequence). There are 14 residues in the CDR3. The ends lost 5 bases at V and 6 bases at J; junction bases unmatched: 8. The CDR3 loop is CASSPPGQGSEAFF. The CDR3 bases are TGTGCCAGCAGTCCCCCAGGACAGGGTTCTGAAGCTTTCTTT.

The rearrangement links TRBV11-2 to TRBJ1-2, with TRBD1 matching over 8 bases. The V gene end was trimmed by 5 bases and the J gene end by 4 bases; junction bases not matched to a gene: 6. In germline, CDR1 is SGHAT, CDR2 FQNNGV. The CDR3 is 14 residues long. The CDR3 loop is CASSDFDRGYGYTF. The CDR3 region has the DNA TGTGCCAGCAGCGATTTTGACAGGGGCTATGGCTACACCTTC. Complete variable domain (other parts from reference TRBV11-2 and TRBJ1-2): EAGVAQSPRYKIIEKRQSVAFWCNPISGHATLYWYQQILGQGPKLLIQFQNNGVVDDSQLPKDRFSAERLKGVDSTLKIQPAKLEDSAVYLCASSDFDRGYGYTFGSGTRLTVV.

The rearrangement joins TRBV11-3 to TRBJ1-1; TRBD1 matches at 8 bases. V trimming: 0 bases; J trimming: 8 bases; junction bases outside the gene matches: 14. CDR1 and CDR2 (germline): SGHNT, YENEEA. This CDR3 has 17 amino acids. CDR3 DNA sequence: TGTGCCAGCAGCTTAGATTGGATACCGGGGACAGGAGCCGAAGCTTTCTTT. Encoded protein: CASSLDWIPGTGAEAFF. Looking up the rest from reference TRBV11-3 and TRBJ1-1 gives the full variable domain: EAGVVQSPRYKIIEKKQPVAFWCNPISGHNTLYWYLQNLGQGPELLIRYENEEAVDDSQLPKDRFSAERLKGVDSTLKIQPAELGDSAVYLCASSLDWIPGTGAEAFFGQGTRLTVV.

The V gene is TRBV19, the J gene TRBJ2-7; TRBD2 aligns across 9 bases. Germline V gene data show CDR1 as LNHDA and CDR2 as SQIVND (reference sequence). Losses at the gene ends were 5 bases for V and 2 bases for J; bases not matched to a gene: 4. This CDR3 contains 14 residues. CDR3 in DNA: TGTGCCAGTAGTGGACTAGCGAAAACCTACGAGCAGTACTTC. This sequence encodes CASSGLAKTYEQYF.

The chain has TRBV27 and TRBJ2-3; 8 bases are shared with TRBD2. This CDR3 spans 15 amino acids. The V gene's germline CDR1 is MNHEY and CDR2 SMNVEV (reference sequence). V trimming: 0 bases; J trimming: 4 bases; junction bases outside the gene matches: 3. The CDR3 loop is CASSLSGREADTQYF. In DNA form, the CDR3 reads TGTGCCAGCAGTTTATCCGGGCGGGAGGCAGATACGCAGTATTTT.

The genes are TRBV9 and TRBJ2-3, with 7 bases aligning to TRBD2. The CDR3 covers 15 residues. With 3 bases clipped from V and 3 bases from J, the junction kept 7 bases outside the gene matches. Looked up from germline, CDR1 is SGDLS and CDR2 is YYNGEE. The CDR3 DNA is TGTGCCAGCAGCGGAGCGGGACCGAGGACAGATACGCAGTATTTT. It translates to CASSGAGPRTDTQYF.

The rearrangement links TRBV4-1 to TRBJ2-1; D gene uncertain. This CDR3 spans 16 amino acids. Germline loops: CDR1 MGHRA, CDR2 YSYEKL. V lost 0 bases and J lost 2, with 11 bases in between. Here the CDR3 reads CASSQDHSSPYNEQFF. In nucleotides, the CDR3 is TGCGCCAGCAGCCAAGATCACTCCTCTCCCTACAATGAGCAGTTCTTC.

The chain is built from TRBV18 and TRBJ2-3, with 8 bases matching TRBD2. The V and J ends lost 5 bases and 2 bases, in that order; junction bases with no gene match: 6. Looked up from germline, CDR1 is KGHSH and CDR2 is LQKENI. This CDR3 has 15 amino acids. CDR3 DNA sequence: TGTGCCAGCTCATCTAGCGGGTACTACACAGATACGCAGTATTTT. It codes for CASSSSGYYTDTQYF. The whole variable domain, filled in from reference TRBV18 and TRBJ2-3, reads NAGVMQNPRHLVRRRGQEARLRCSPMKGHSHVYWYRQLPEEGLKFMVYLQKENIIDESGMPKERFSAEFPKEGPSILRIQQVVRGDSAAYFCASSSSGYYTDTQYFGPGTRLTVL.

The chain employs TRBV7-9 and TRBJ2-1; TRBD2 aligns across 11 bases. The CDR3 has 17 residues. Germline V lookup: CDR1 SEHNR, CDR2 FQNEAQ (reference sequence). The junction had 11 bases not matched to a gene; V was cut back by 5 bases and J by 5 bases. The CDR3 here is CASSNRTSGFFNNEQFF. Written as DNA, the CDR3 is TGTGCCAGCAGCAACCGGACTAGCGGGTTTTTTAACAATGAGCAGTTCTTC. The whole variable domain, filled in from reference TRBV7-9 and TRBJ2-1, reads DTGVSQNPRHKITKRGQNVTFRCDPISEHNRLYWYRQTLGQGPEFLTYFQNEAQLEKSRLLSDRFSAERPKGSFSTLEIQRTEQGDSAMYLCASSNRTSGFFNNEQFFGPGTRLTVL.

This chain joins TRBV2 and TRBJ1-1; D remains ambiguous. CDR1 is SNHLY and CDR2 is FYNNEI in the germline V gene. Trimming left V 3 bases short and J 3 bases short, with 17 bases between. The CDR3 spans 16 residues. CDR3 DNA: TGTGCCAGCAGTGACCCTTGGCGGAACCGCCACACTGAAGCTTTCTTT. Amino acids: CASSDPWRNRHTEAFF.

This clone was recorded only once. This chain joins TRBV4-1 and TRBJ2-1, with TRBD2 matching 10 bases. Germline V gene sequence: CDR1 MGHRA, CDR2 YSYEKL. The CDR3 runs 17 residues. J lost 4 bases, V lost 1 base, and 7 bases had no gene match. The CDR3 protein is CASSQGPGLADYNEQFF. The DNA of the CDR3 is TGCGCCAGCAGCCAAGGCCCAGGACTAGCGGATTACAATGAGCAGTTCTTC.

The count of this clone is one. J is TRBJ2-3 and V is TRBV7-6; 11 bases are a match to TRBD1. The CDR3 runs to 16 residues. The ends lost 3 bases at V and 6 bases at J; junction bases unmatched: 8. Germline CDR1 is SGHVS and CDR2 is FNYEAQ. The DNA of the CDR3 is TGTGCCAGCAGCTTTGGGACAGGGGGAAGATTTGATACGCAGTATTTT. It codes for CASSFGTGGRFDTQYF.

The chain carries TRBV29-1 and TRBJ2-2; D is unclear. The CDR3 runs to 13 residues. Per germline, CDR1 SQVTM and CDR2 ANQGSEA. V lost 1 base, J lost 5 bases, and 8 bases lay in between. The DNA of the CDR3 is TGCAGCGTTGAAGGTTTGAGGACCGGGGAGCTGTTTTTT. It is translated as CSVEGLRTGELFF.

The V gene is TRBV9, the J gene TRBJ2-5; TRBD2 agrees at 7 bases. CDR3 length equals 16 residues. V lost 0 bases and J lost 5; bases outside the gene matches: 10. Germline-derived CDR1 and CDR2 are SGDLS and YYNGEE. The CDR3 sequence is CASSVGELATGETQYF. CDR3 DNA sequence: TGTGCCAGCAGCGTAGGGGAACTAGCGACGGGGGAGACCCAGTACTTC.

V is TRBV6-5 and J is TRBJ2-1; D perhaps matches TRBD2 (6 bases). Germline loops: CDR1 MNHEY, CDR2 SVGAGI. V lost 5 bases and J lost 8, with 16 bases in between. CDR3 length: 14 amino acids. The CDR3 nucleotides read TGTGCCAGCAGTGGGCGGGGATTAAAGGATGAGCAGTTCTTC. Translation gives CASSGRGLKDEQFF.